This record looks at one T cell receptor (beta chain) sequence and its context. Libraries were prepared by immunoSEQ multiplex PCR; TCRdb keeps only in-frame clonotypes and omits some of them. The sample includes about 170,000 clones, 82% of them seen just once. This sample was taken from a study of blood T cell repertoires in COVID-19. About the study: COVID-19 samples collected from the United States, Italy and Spain covered acute and convalescent phases. In each case, the material was cDNA or gDNA derived from T cells, B-cell-depleted T cells, or PBMCs.

Germline assignment: CDR1 SGHRS and CDR2 YFSETQ. This CDR3 region has 12 residues. V was cut by 4 bases and J by 12 bases, with 13 bases left in between. The sequence derives from a woman older than 75 with active or convalescent COVID-19. V gene TRBV5-1 combines with J gene TRBJ1-4; no clear D gene. Sequencing was carried out using peripheral blood. CDR3: CASSIGGDQLFF. CDR3 bases: TGCGCCAGCAGCATCGGAGGAGACCAACTGTTTTTT.